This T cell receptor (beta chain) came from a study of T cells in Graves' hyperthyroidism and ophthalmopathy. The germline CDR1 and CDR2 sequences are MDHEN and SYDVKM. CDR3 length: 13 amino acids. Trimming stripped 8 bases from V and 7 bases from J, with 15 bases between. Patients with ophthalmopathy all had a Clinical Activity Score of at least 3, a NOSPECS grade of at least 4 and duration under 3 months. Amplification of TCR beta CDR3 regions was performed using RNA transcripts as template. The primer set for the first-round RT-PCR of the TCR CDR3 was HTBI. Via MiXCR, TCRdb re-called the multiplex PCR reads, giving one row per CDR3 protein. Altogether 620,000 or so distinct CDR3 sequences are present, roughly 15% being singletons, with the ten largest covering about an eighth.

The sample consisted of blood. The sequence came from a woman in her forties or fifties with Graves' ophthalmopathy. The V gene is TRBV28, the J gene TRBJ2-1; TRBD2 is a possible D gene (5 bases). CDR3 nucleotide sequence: TGTGCCAGCCTTCTTTATGGGGAGAATGAGCAGTTCTTC. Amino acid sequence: CASLLYGENEQFF. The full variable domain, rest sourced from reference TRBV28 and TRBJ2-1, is DVKVTQSSRYLVKRTGEKVFLECVQDMDHENMFWYRQDPGLGLRLIYFSYDVKMKEKGDIPEGYSVSREKKERFSLILESASTNQTSMYLCASLLYGENEQFFGPGTRLTVL.